The present T cell receptor (beta chain) was sequenced within a study of CD8 T cells in Susac syndrome. Whole-study results and caveats: A relatively small number of individuals underwent TCR sequencing and HLA analysis. The CD4+ T cell repertoires that were profiled in Susac syndrome showed no clonal expansion.

This clonotype appeared once. The target antigen is unknown. The CDR3 has 13 amino acids. Trimming took 0 bases from V and 3 from J, leaving 6 bases between them. Germline lookup yields CDR1 LGHDT and CDR2 YNNKEL (reference sequence). Isolation of CD8+ and CD4+ T cells was performed negatively, whereas enrichment of TEMRA cells was done by FACS. RNA amounts of roughly 0.5 to 1 ug underwent reverse transcription with random hexamers. A multiplex approach, immunoSEQ multiplex PCR, amplified TCR beta CDR3 across 54 Vbeta and 13 Jbeta. TCRdb re-called the immunoSEQ multiplex PCR reads through MiXCR, storing one row per CDR3 protein. The sample holds about 210,000 distinct CDR3 sequences, roughly 93% seen once.

Sequenced: CD4+ T cells from PBMCs. The clonotype originates from a human donor with Susac syndrome. This chain uses TRBV3-1 with TRBJ2-7; perhaps TRBD1 as D (5 bases). The CDR3: CASSQDRVYEQYF. DNA for the CDR3: TGTGCCAGCAGCCAAGACAGGGTCTACGAGCAGTACTTC.